This T cell receptor beta chain was observed in a study of shared clonotypes between healthy human individuals. Overall study context: A donor's plate count was three for CD4 naive and three for CD4 memory; CD8 naive had two and CD8 memory one. Findings and limits, study-wide: Against clonotypes common to all four donors, non-shared ones had lower generation probabilities. Blood alone was sampled, and tissue repertoires likely differ. Generally, naive subsets came out with larger estimated richness than memory subsets.

Trimming took off 3 bases at V and 4 bases at J, with 12 bases between the two ends. The CDR3 is made up of 14 amino acids. Germline CDR1 reads WSHSY; CDR2 reads SAAADI. Repertoires were generated with immunoSEQ multiplex PCR, while TCRdb's copy carries only in-frame clones and drops some. The top ten clones hold 1.2% of a sample with some 1,900,000 clones, around 96% of them seen once. In the case of this clone: The antigen is undetermined.

CD45RO-negative, CCR7-selected cells formed the naive CD8 fraction, which excluded terminally differentiated effector memory CD45RA+ cells. The sample consisted of naive CD8+ T cells sorted from blood. The chain recombines TRBV10-2 with TRBJ1-2; D possibly corresponds to TRBD1 (6 bases). The sequence derives from a man aged 18 to 29 in good health. Here the CDR3 reads CASSDLQGGYGYTF. CDR3 coding DNA: TGCGCCAGCAGTGACCTACAGGGAGGCTATGGCTACACCTTC.